This T cell receptor (beta chain) comes out of a study of blood T cell repertoires in COVID-19. The CDR3 runs to 11 residues. Between the trimmed V and J ends, which lost 8 bases and 9 bases, there was a span of 11 bases. Germline V gene lookup returns CDR1 MNHEY and CDR2 SVGAGI. This table comes from immunoSEQ multiplex PCR, and its TCRdb copy is limited to in-frame clones, with some not included. The sample holds 110,000 or so clones, 84% seen once. Specimen: peripheral blood. This sequence was found in a woman aged 40 to 50 with acute or convalescent COVID-19. The chain has TRBV6-5 and TRBJ2-1; D is ambiguous. The CDR3 nucleotides are TGTGCCAGCTGGGCAGTACGTGAGCAGTTCTTC. It is translated as CASWAVREQFF.